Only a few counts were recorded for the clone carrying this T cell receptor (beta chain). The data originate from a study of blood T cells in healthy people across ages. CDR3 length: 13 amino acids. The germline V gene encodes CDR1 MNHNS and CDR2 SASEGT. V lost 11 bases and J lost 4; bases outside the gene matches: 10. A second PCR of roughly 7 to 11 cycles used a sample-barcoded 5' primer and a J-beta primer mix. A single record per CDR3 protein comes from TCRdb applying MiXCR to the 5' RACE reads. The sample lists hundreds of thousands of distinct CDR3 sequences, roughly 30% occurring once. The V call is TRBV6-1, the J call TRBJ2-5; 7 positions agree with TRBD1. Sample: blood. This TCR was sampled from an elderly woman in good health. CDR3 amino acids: CAGARYRGETQYF. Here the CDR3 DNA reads TGTGCCGGGGCCCGTTACAGGGGAGAGACCCAGTACTTC.